The sequence of this T cell receptor (beta chain) was determined in a study of CD8 T cells in Susac syndrome. In the study overall: Treatment at blood withdrawal was none, corticosteroids, or intravenous immunoglobulin alone in Susac syndrome patients.

Study-wide results and limits: CD4+ repertoires of Susac syndrome patients lacked detectable clonal expansion.

An amount of RNA that ranged from 0.5 to 1 ug was reverse transcribed with random hexamers. immunoSEQ multiplex PCR amplified TCR beta CDR3 across 54 Vbeta, 13 Jbeta. From the immunoSEQ multiplex PCR reads, TCRdb called clonotypes with MiXCR, one entry per CDR3 protein. The sample has roughly 220,000 distinct CDR3 sequences, roughly 93% seen once. A word on this clonotype: Its target is unknown.

The sequence derives from a human donor with Susac syndrome. The sequenced sample consisted of CD4+ T cells from PBMCs.

The chain's CDR3 is CSAGRDRGNEQFF. As DNA, the CDR3 is TGCAGCGCTGGGCGGGACAGGGGGAATGAGCAGTTCTTC. The rearrangement links TRBV29-1 to TRBJ2-1; 11 bases align to TRBD1. Germline loops: CDR1 SQVTM, CDR2 ANQGSEA. Trimming at V came to 7 bases and at J to 7 bases, leaving 6 bases not matched to a gene. The CDR3 length is 13 residues.